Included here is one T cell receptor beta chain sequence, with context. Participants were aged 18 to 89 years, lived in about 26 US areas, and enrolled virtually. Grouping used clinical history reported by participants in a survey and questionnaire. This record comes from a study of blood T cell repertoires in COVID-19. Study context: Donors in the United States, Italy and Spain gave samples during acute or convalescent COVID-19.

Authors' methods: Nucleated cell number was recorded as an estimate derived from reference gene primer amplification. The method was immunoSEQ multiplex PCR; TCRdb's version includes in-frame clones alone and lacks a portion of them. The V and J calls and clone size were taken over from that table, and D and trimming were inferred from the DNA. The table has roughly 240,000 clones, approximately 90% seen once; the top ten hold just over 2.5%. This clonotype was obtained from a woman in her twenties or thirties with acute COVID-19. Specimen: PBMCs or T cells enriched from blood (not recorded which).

Here the CDR3 DNA reads TGTGCCAGCAGCTTAGAGTACAGCGGGAGCACTGAAGCTTTCTTT. Its protein is CASSLEYSGSTEAFF. The V and J genes are TRBV7-8 and TRBJ1-1; D ambiguous. Germline lookup yields CDR1 SGHVS and CDR2 FQNEAQ. There are 15 residues in the CDR3. The germline V and J ends were trimmed by 1 base and 4 bases, with 13 bases remaining between them.